This paragraph reports one T cell receptor (beta chain). This clonotype is characterized as medium-sized (0.01 to 0.1%). Its specific antigen is unknown. No qualities accompany the bases; no much larger clone lies one base away. This specimen belongs to a study of spatial heterogeneity in lung cancer (dated by TCRdb to the late 2010s). Concerning the study at large: More beta-chain than alpha-chain transcripts were consistently detected, likely reflecting higher beta-chain transcript abundance. The study linked features of the TCR repertoire to counts of nonsynonymous mutations, which were determined by whole-exome sequencing of tumor tissue. At surgery, both alpha and beta chains were TCR-sequenced in approximately 210 tumor regions, roughly 64 matched nontumor lung samples and some 60 PBMC samples. In the raw uncorrected reads, each unique combination of TCR and UMI appeared more than ten times on average. In non-small cell lung cancer, the study quantitatively compared TCR alpha and beta repertoires across several tumor regions, matched nontumor lung, and blood. Results the study describes overall, beyond this receptor: Ubiquitous expanded tumor TCRs were found in blood more often at tumor resection than at routine follow-up. Additional single-cell paired TCR alpha and beta sequencing was considered necessary to confirm, at a functional level, the hypothesis that regional TCRs recognize regional mutations.

The time point label here, explained by the study, means: sample taken at primary tumor resection. TCR sequencing used whole RNA extracted from tumor and nontumor lung tissue, or from cryopreserved PBMC samples, without cell sorting. Samples were obtained from approximately 77 patients with early-stage, untreated non-small cell lung cancer from the lung TRACERx cohort. Only patients with enough RNA available from two or more tumor regions were chosen for TCR sequencing. Receptors were amplified or captured by 5' RACE. For sequencing, a NextSeq 500 was employed. To allow correction of PCR and sequencing errors, the TCR library protocol tagged every TCR cDNA molecule with a unique molecular identifier. Per the original workflow: Decombinator tools were used for TCR identification, UMI-based error correction and CDR3 extraction. Expanded TCRs were defined as those above a frequency of 2 per 1,000, corresponding to the top 1% of the tumor frequency distribution. Renyi diversity was calculated using the R vegan package after each repertoire was subsampled 100 times to 5,000 TCRs. CDR3 similarity networks were constructed using string-kernel similarity of amino acid triplets, with links drawn between CDR3s whose pairwise similarity was above 0.82. TCRdb handled the public reads itself, with Q25 trimming in fastp and clone calling in MiXCR, and kept productive beta chains. Each CDR3 protein appears once, grouped with its most common genes and DNA. TCRdb, not the authors, supplied the V and J calls. In all, the sample holds about 7,000 distinct CDR3 sequences, and about 19% of those were seen once. The ten largest clones capture about 17% of the sample.

The cysteine opens and the phenylalanine closes a CDR3 of 15 amino acids. CDR3 DNA is the only sequence kept; it has 45 bases, read in frame from the first base. The junction shows trimming of 1 base on V and 5 bases on J, plus 15 bases between the germline ends. CDR1 and CDR2 are read off the germline V gene (reference sequence) as DFQATT and SNEGSKA. Specimen: PBMCs, collected at surgery. The clonotype was recovered from a female donor with early-stage non-small cell lung cancer. The chain was built from TRBV20-1 and TRBJ2-1; the D gene is perhaps TRBD1 or TRBD2, as each covers 5 bases. The CDR3 here reads CSARVAFEGNNEQFF. The DNA sequence reads TGCAGTGCTAGAGTCGCTTTTGAGGGGAACAATGAGCAGTTCTTC.